These T cell receptor beta chains were read from a single sample in a study of blood T cell repertoires in COVID-19. Data came from immunoSEQ multiplex PCR; TCRdb stores just in-frame clones and leaves some out. The sample contains about 270,000 clones, roughly 86% of which appear only once. The specimen was PBMCs or T cells enriched from blood (not recorded which). These receptors all stem from a woman aged 60-75 years who had recovered from COVID-19. CDR3s include the opening cysteine and the closing phenylalanine or tryptophan. D genes are given only for firm matches. Expanded clones are given a class, and other clones once, few, many or no size at all.

abundance,j_gene,d_gene,v_gene,CDR3nt,CDR3aa
.,TRBJ1-1,TRBD1,TRBV11-2,TGTGCCAGCAGCTTTGACAGGGGGCGCACTGAAGCTTTCTTT,CASSFDRGRTEAFF
.,TRBJ2-3,TRBD2,TRBV30,TGTGCCTGGAGTAGAGCTAGCGGGTTTAGCACAGATACGCAGTATTTT,CAWSRASGFSTDTQYF
.,TRBJ1-2,.,TRBV9,TGTGCCAGCAGCGATCTACCGGTTAACTATGGCTACACCTTC,CASSDLPVNYGYTF
.,TRBJ1-2,.,TRBV15,TGTGCCACCAGCACAAGGGGAAACACCTTC,CATSTRGNTF
once,TRBJ1-6,.,TRBV10-3,TGTGCCATCGGGAAATCCGGGGGGGGACCGAGCAATTCACCCCTCCACTTT,CAIGKSGGGPSNSPLHF
.,TRBJ2-1,TRBD2,TRBV29-1,TGCAGCGTTGTTGGGACTAGCGGGAGTCTAGCGGCGGGGCAGTTCTTC,CSVVGTSGSLAAGQFF
.,TRBJ1-6,.,TRBV14,TGTGCCAGCAGAGGACAGTTGGATTCACCCCTCCACTTT,CASRGQLDSPLHF
once,TRBJ2-2,TRBD2,TRBV10-3,TGTGCCACCCGGGGGGTTTCCGGGGAGCTGTTTTTT,CATRGVSGELFF
.,TRBJ1-4,.,TRBV29-1,TGCAGCGTTGAGGCAGGGCGAGAAAAACTGTTTTTT,CSVEAGREKLFF
.,TRBJ1-4,TRBD1,TRBV29-1,TGCAGCGGCCTCCAACTTACAGGGGGCGGTGAAAAACTGTTTTTT,CSGLQLTGGGEKLFF
.,TRBJ2-2,TRBD1,TRBV30,TGTGCCTGGAGCCCCCCGGACAGGTACACCGGGGAGCTGTTTTTT,CAWSPPDRYTGELFF
.,TRBJ1-5,.,TRBV30,TGTGCCTGGAGTGTAAGAGTAAATCAGCCCCAGCATTTT,CAWSVRVNQPQHF
.,TRBJ2-1,TRBD2,TRBV3-1/TRBV3-2,TGTGCCAGCAGCCAAGATCCGGGGGGGCTCAATGAGCAGTTCTTC,CASSQDPGGLNEQFF
.,TRBJ2-2,.,TRBV11-3,TGTGCCAGCAGCTCTCGACAGACCGGGGAGCTGTTTTTT,CASSSRQTGELFF
.,TRBJ2-1,.,TRBV7-3,TGTGCCAGCAGCTTAACTGGGTCGGGAGCCCTTACTGGTCGCAATGAGCAGTTCTTC,CASSLTGSGALTGRNEQFF
.,TRBJ2-7,TRBD1,TRBV5-1,TGCGCCAGCAGCGACCCGGGACAGGGCTTCAACGAGCAGTACTTC,CASSDPGQGFNEQYF
.,TRBJ2-3,TRBD1,TRBV29-1,TGCAGCGTTGAAGATCCCAGACAGGGCGCAGATACGCAGTATTTT,CSVEDPRQGADTQYF
.,TRBJ1-5,TRBD1,TRBV19,TGTGCCACGCAGGGGGCGCAATTTATTCAGCCCCAGCATTTT,CATQGAQFIQPQHF